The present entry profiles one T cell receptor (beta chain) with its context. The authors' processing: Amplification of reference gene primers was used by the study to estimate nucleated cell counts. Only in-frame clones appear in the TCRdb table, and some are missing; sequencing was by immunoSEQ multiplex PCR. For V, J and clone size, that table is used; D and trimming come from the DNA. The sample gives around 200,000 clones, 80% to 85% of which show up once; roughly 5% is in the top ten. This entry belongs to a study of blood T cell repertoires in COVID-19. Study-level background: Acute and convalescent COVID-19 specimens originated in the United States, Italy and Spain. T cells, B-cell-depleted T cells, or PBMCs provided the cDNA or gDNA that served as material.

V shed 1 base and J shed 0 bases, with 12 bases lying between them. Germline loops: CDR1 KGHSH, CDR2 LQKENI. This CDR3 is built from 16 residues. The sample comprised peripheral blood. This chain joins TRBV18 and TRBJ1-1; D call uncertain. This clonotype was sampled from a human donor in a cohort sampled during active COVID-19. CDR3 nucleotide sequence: TGTGCCAGCTCACCACTTGTGGCGGGGATGAACACTGAAGCTTTCTTT. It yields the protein CASSPLVAGMNTEAFF. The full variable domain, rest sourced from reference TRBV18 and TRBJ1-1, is NAGVMQNPRHLVRRRGQEARLRCSPMKGHSHVYWYRQLPEEGLKFMVYLQKENIIDESGMPKERFSAEFPKEGPSILRIQQVVRGDSAAYFCASSPLVAGMNTEAFFGQGTRLTVV.